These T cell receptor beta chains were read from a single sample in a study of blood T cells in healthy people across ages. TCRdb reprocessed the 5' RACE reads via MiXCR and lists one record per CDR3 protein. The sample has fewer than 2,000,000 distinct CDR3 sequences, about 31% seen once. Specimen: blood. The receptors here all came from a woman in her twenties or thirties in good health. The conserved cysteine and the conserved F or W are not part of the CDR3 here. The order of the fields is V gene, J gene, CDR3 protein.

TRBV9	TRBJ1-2	ASSTGQGNGLARFNYGYT
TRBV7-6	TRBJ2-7	ASSTRSVNSYEQY
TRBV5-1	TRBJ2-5	ASSPGLAGVQETQY
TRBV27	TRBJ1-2	ASSKRDRGPGGGYT
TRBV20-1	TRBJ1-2	SAGTGTGNYGYT
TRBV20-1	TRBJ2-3	SAIRPSSTDTQY
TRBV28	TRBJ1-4	ASSSTGTGSEKLF
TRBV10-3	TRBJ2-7	AIGGLAGGSYEQY
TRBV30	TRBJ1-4	ACRPATNEKLF
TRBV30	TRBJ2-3	AWSFAGSRISTDTQY
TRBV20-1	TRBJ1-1	SARKLQFLNTEAF
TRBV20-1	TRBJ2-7	SATSSGRAYEQY
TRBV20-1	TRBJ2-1	SVWTSGDHFYNEQF
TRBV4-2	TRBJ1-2	ASSQDGTDTYGYT
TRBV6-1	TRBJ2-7	ASTPHRRSYEQY
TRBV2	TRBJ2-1	ASSLRPGLAAGYNEQF
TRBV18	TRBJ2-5	ASSAPSEETQY
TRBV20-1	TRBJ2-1	SARPDFGYNEQF
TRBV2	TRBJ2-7	ASTGWTGLSYEQY
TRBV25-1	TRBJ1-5	ASRETGTNQPQH
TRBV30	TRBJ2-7	AWRPDGNSYEQY
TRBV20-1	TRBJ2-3	SARDILAVGDTQY
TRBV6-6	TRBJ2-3	ASSLYLTLGGDTQY
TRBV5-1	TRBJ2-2	ASSLAGTTQGTGELF
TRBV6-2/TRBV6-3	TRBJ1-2	ASSYTWRPGGINYGYT
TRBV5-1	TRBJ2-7	ASSLAWGADEQY
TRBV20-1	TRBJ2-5	SASDPRLAGVQETQY
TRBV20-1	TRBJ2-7	SATGAAYEQY
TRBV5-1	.	ASSFSETGTQY
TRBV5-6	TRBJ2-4	ASSSRDSGMGHIQY
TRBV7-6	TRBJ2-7	ASSPSGTSHEQY
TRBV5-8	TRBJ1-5	ASSLGRISNQPQH
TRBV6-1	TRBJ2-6	ASSPRRGAPIGANVLT
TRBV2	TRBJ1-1	ASSERGLRYTEAF